The source of this T cell receptor (beta chain) is a study of T cells in Graves' hyperthyroidism and ophthalmopathy. The CDR3 has 14 residues. Germline V gives CDR1 DFQATT, CDR2 SNEGSKA (reference sequence). The V gene lost 5 bases and the J gene lost 0 bases, with 14 bases spanning the gap. Used for diagnoses were clinical symptoms, serum thyroxine and TRAb, thyroid ultrasound and orbital computed tomography. The PBMCs were taken from 10 ml of fresh peripheral blood. This clonotype was seen at least ten times. Amplification targeted TCR beta CDR3 regions from RNA transcripts. TCR CDR3 underwent first-round RT-PCR with the HTBI primer set. Each CDR3 protein is one row after TCRdb ran MiXCR on the multiplex PCR reads. This table holds hundreds of thousands of distinct CDR3 sequences, 24% found once.

The receptor's source is a woman in her twenties or thirties with Graves' ophthalmopathy. Material for sequencing was blood. The chain employs TRBV20-1 and TRBJ2-7, with D possibly being TRBD1 (6 bases). The CDR3 region has the DNA TGCAGTGCTGAGGGGACATCGAGCTCCTACGAGCAGTACTTC. Encoded protein: CSAEGTSSSYEQYF.